This TCR beta chain was recovered during a study of blood T cell repertoires in COVID-19. Study-level information: Samples came from the United States, Italy and Spain, spanning acute and convalescent COVID-19.

In the study's own analysis: The assay estimated nucleated cells by amplifying reference gene primers. Measured with immunoSEQ multiplex PCR; TCRdb has only the in-frame clones, and not every one. For V, J and clone size, that table is used; D and trimming come from the DNA. The sample carries under 85,000 clones, roughly 90% recorded once. Trimming took 1 base from V and 4 from J; bases not matched to a gene: 6. In germline, CDR1 is SGDLS, CDR2 YYNGEE. The CDR3 is made up of 16 amino acids. Sequencing was carried out using peripheral blood. The V and J genes are TRBV9 and TRBJ2-2, with 8 bases fitting TRBD1. The TCR sequence derives from a man aged 65-85 years with active or convalescent COVID-19. CDR3 sequence reads: CASSVTGGYGTGELFF. The CDR3, as DNA: TGTGCCAGCAGCGTAACAGGGGGATACGGCACCGGGGAGCTGTTTTTT.